This T cell receptor (beta chain) was sequenced in a study of identical twins. TCRdb fed the 5' RACE reads into MiXCR, producing one record per CDR3 protein. This sample yields about 700,000 distinct CDR3 sequences, of which less than 7% are seen a single time; 1.5% to 2% belongs to the top ten. This clonotype was counted ten times or more. What it binds is not known. Study-level points and caveats: The abundant beta clonotypes from cord blood had fewer insertions, and memory repertoires had none of this. Models came in too low on out-of-frame TCR alpha sharing in monozygotic twins. Beta out-of-frame sequences displayed a weaker excess of sharing between twins. Rather than following the same donors, the conclusions depended on cross-sectional statistical analysis.

From germline, CDR1 is DFQATT and CDR2 SNEGSKA (reference sequence). The CDR3 is 16 amino acids. V was clipped by 1 base and J by 3 bases, with 16 bases between them. Sequenced: naive T cells sorted from blood. V gene TRBV20-1 combines with J gene TRBJ1-3; tentatively, D is TRBD1 (5 bases). This receptor was obtained from a young man in good health. In DNA form, the CDR3 reads TGCAGTGCTAGAGGGACATCTGGGTTACGTGGAAACACCATATATTTT. Translated: CSARGTSGLRGNTIYF.